These 6 T cell receptor beta chains were sequenced from one sample in a study of shared clonotypes between healthy human individuals (dated by TCRdb to the early 2020s). The library was generated by the immunoSEQ multiplex PCR assay. Entries here come from immuneACCESS through TCRdb and include only in-frame sequences with V and J called. Some clones fail to appear in such tables; in the studies checked, an unresolved V gene covers under half of the shortfall, and the cause of the remainder is unknown. The sample table lists 600,000 to 750,000 clones, 55% to 80% of them with a count of one. The ten largest clones represent around 1.8% of the sample. Sequences were obtained from memory CD4+ T cells sorted from blood. Read against the paper, the sample's cell subset or site label means: CD45RA-negative fraction. The source of these receptors is a woman aged 25 to 39 in good health.

The rearrangement joins TRBV28 to TRBJ2-1; 13 positions match TRBD2. Germline-derived CDR1 and CDR2 are MDHEN and SYDVKM. Germline trimming cut 5 bases from V and 8 bases from J; bases unmatched to any gene: 18. The CDR3 runs 19 residues. The CDR3 here is CASSPLTGKRLAGGYEQFF. The CDR3 region has the DNA TGTGCCAGCAGTCCCCTAACAGGGAAAAGACTAGCGGGAGGTTATGAGCAGTTCTTC.

The V call is TRBV18, the J call TRBJ2-7; TRBD2 might be the D (6 bases). Per the germline V gene, CDR1 is KGHSH and CDR2 is LQKENI. The CDR3 contains 13 residues. V lost 5 bases and J 5 bases, leaving 13 bases between the germline ends. CDR3 in DNA: TGTGCCAGCTCAGATCTCGCGGGGAACGAGCAGTACTTC. It translates to CASSDLAGNEQYF.

This clone appeared once. This chain joins TRBV10-2 and TRBJ1-1; the match to TRBD1 covers 7 bases. This CDR3 is built from 16 residues. J gave up 4 bases and V 8 bases, and 16 bases lay outside the gene matches. The V gene's germline CDR1 is WSHSY and CDR2 SAAADI. The CDR3 bases are TGCGCCAGCTCCCGAAGAACGACAGGGAAAATCACTGAAGCTTTCTTT. Amino acid sequence: CASSRRTTGKITEAFF.

J is TRBJ2-1 and V is TRBV6-5; 9 bases line up with TRBD2. The CDR3 has 14 residues. Trimming took 7 bases from V and 8 from J; bases not matched to a gene: 9. Germline V gene data show CDR1 as MNHEY and CDR2 as SVGAGI. CDR3: CASTSLAGSYEQFF. CDR3 coding DNA: TGTGCCAGCACCTCGCTAGCGGGGTCGTATGAGCAGTTCTTC.

The chain joins TRBV6-6 to TRBJ2-7; no reliable D call. Trimming removed 2 bases from V and 3 bases from J, with 14 bases in between. From germline, CDR1 is MNHNY and CDR2 SVGAGI (reference sequence). The CDR3 runs to 15 residues. CDR3 residues: CASSYVRQADYEQYF. DNA for the CDR3: TGTGCCAGCAGTTACGTTCGGCAGGCGGACTACGAGCAGTACTTC.

The chain recombines TRBV5-8 with TRBJ2-1, with a possible D match to TRBD2 (5 bases). CDR3 size: 15 residues. Germline-derived CDR1 and CDR2 are SGHTS and YDEGEE. Trimming pared 2 bases from V and 1 base from J, leaving 10 bases between. This CDR3 reads CASSFLRGSYNEQFF. CDR3 bases: TGTGCCAGCAGCTTTCTCCGAGGGTCCTACAATGAGCAGTTCTTC.